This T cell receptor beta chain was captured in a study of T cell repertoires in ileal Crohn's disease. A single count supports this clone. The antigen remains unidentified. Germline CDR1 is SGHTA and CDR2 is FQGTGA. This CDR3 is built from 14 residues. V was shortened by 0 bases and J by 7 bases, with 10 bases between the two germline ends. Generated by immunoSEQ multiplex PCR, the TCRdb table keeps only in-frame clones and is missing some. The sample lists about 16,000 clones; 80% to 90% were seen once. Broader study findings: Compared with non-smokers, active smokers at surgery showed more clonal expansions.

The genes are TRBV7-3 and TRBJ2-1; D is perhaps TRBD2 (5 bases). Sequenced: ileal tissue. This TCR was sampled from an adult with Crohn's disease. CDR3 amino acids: CASSLTGVLNEQFF. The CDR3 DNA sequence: TGTGCCAGCAGCTTAACGGGAGTGTTGAATGAGCAGTTCTTC.